The 19 T cell receptor beta chains below all came from one sample that was sequenced in a study of identical twins. TCRdb recomputed calls from the 5' RACE reads with MiXCR, one row per CDR3 protein. The data hold about 220,000 distinct CDR3 sequences, with approximately 7.8% observed a single time. The same sample was also studied in work on yellow fever vaccine responses in identical twins.

The sample comprised CD8+ T cells sorted from blood. All receptors derive from a woman aged 18-29 years in good health.

This clonotype was counted only a few times. The J gene is TRBJ2-2, the V gene TRBV4-1, with D maybe TRBD1 (5 bases). Germline CDR1 is MGHRA and CDR2 is YSYEKL. This CDR3 is built from 17 residues. The V and J ends lost 1 base and 0 bases respectively, with 12 bases between them. CDR3 region: CASSQVTATANTGELFF. In DNA, the CDR3 is TGCGCCAGCAGCCAAGTTACTGCGACAGCGAACACCGGGGAGCTGTTTTTT.

This clonotype was seen more than once but under ten times. This sequence joins TRBV2 and TRBJ2-1, with 7 bases identical to TRBD1. This CDR3 contains 17 residues. Trimming at V came to 5 bases and at J to 3 bases, leaving 13 bases not matched to a gene. Germline V gives CDR1 SNHLY, CDR2 FYNNEI. This chain's CDR3 is CASSNDREEGLYNEQFF. The DNA of the CDR3 is TGTGCCAGCAGTAATGACAGGGAAGAGGGCCTCTACAATGAGCAGTTCTTC.

This clonotype was counted between two and nine times. The chain has TRBV19 and TRBJ2-2; 7 bases match TRBD1. Per germline, CDR1 LNHDA and CDR2 SQIVND (reference sequence). J gave up 0 bases and V 4 bases, and 11 bases lay outside the gene matches. The CDR3 consists of 18 residues. This CDR3 is CASSTNDRENANTGELFF. Written as DNA, the CDR3 is TGTGCCAGTAGTACTAACGACAGGGAGAACGCGAACACCGGGGAGCTGTTTTTT.

This clonotype has a count of ten or more. The chain is built from TRBV29-1 and TRBJ2-5; 8 positions agree with TRBD2. V lost 0 bases, J lost 5 bases, and 5 bases stayed unmatched. The CDR3 is 14 residues long. CDR1 SQVTM and CDR2 ANQGSEA come from the germline V gene. The CDR3 protein is CSVEEGLDSETQYF. Written as DNA, the CDR3 is TGCAGCGTTGAAGAGGGACTAGATTCGGAGACCCAGTACTTC.

The chain uses TRBV6-1 and TRBJ2-1; weak D call: TRBD2 (5 bases). Between the trimmed V and J ends, which lost 8 bases and 7 bases, there was a span of 24 bases. Looked up from germline, CDR1 is MNHNS and CDR2 is SASEGT. The CDR3 sequence is 16 residues long. CDR3 nucleotide sequence: TGTGCCAGCTCAGGACTCAGGAGATTGGGTCCGAATGAGCAGTTCTTC. It is translated as CASSGLRRLGPNEQFF.

This clonotype was counted a few times. The gene calls are TRBV3-1 and TRBJ1-1; D is uncertain. Germline V gives CDR1 LGHDT, CDR2 YNNKEL (reference sequence). The CDR3 is 17 amino acids. The V gene lost 0 bases and the J gene lost 4 bases, with 18 bases spanning the gap. Here the CDR3 DNA reads TGTGCCAGCAGCCAAGAGGTCGTGCTGCGGGGTCTCACTGAAGCTTTCTTT. Protein: CASSQEVVLRGLTEAFF.

This clonotype was seen only a few times. The chain employs TRBV7-6 and TRBJ2-5; TRBD1 matches at 8 bases. The V and J ends lost 2 bases and 4 bases, in that order; junction bases with no gene match: 6. The CDR3 has 15 residues. Germline CDR1 SGHVS, CDR2 FNYEAQ. The CDR3 bases are TGTGCCAGCAGCTTATCCAGACAGGGGCCAGAGACCCAGTACTTC. Translated, it gives CASSLSRQGPETQYF.

The rearrangement links TRBV7-9 to TRBJ1-2, with 7 bases fitting TRBD1. CDR1 is SEHNR, CDR2 FQNEAQ, per germline (reference sequence). The V and J ends lost 3 bases and 3 bases, in that order; junction bases with no gene match: 4. The CDR3 sequence is 14 residues long. CDR3: CASSFNRGDYGYTF. CDR3 nucleotides: TGTGCCAGCAGCTTCAACAGGGGAGACTATGGCTACACCTTC.

This chain uses TRBV28 with TRBJ2-1; TRBD1 matches at 8 bases. The V gene's germline CDR1 is MDHEN and CDR2 SYDVKM. The CDR3 contains 16 residues. V lost 2 bases, J lost 8 bases, and 11 bases stayed unmatched. The CDR3 loop is CASSLVLDRVQHEQFF. Written as DNA, the CDR3 is TGTGCCAGCAGTTTAGTCCTGGACAGGGTTCAGCATGAGCAGTTCTTC.

This clonotype was recorded a few times. The J gene is TRBJ2-7, the V gene TRBV12-3 or TRBV12-4; perhaps TRBD2 as D (5 bases). V lost 6 bases and J lost 4, with 13 bases in between. This CDR3 is 13 amino acids long. The CDR3 DNA sequence: TGTGCCAGCAGCCGAGTCGGGATTTACGAGCAGTACTTC. It yields the protein CASSRVGIYEQYF.

There are many counts of this clonotype. The CDR3 region has the DNA TGTGCCACCGGTCAGGGGGCGAATGAGCAGTTCTTC. This encodes CATGQGANEQFF. This chain links TRBV15 with TRBJ2-1, with TRBD1 matching over 8 bases. Germline V gives CDR1 LNHNV, CDR2 YYDKDF (reference sequence). The CDR3 runs to 12 residues. Germline trimming cut 8 bases from V and 7 bases from J; bases unmatched to any gene: 4.

This clonotype was observed a handful of times. The chain combines TRBV5-1 with TRBJ1-2; D uncertain. Trimming removed 7 bases from V and 1 base from J, with 14 bases in between. The CDR3 totals 14 residues. Germline V lookup: CDR1 SGHRS, CDR2 YFSETQ. This chain's CDR3 is CASPLGGLNYGYTF. In DNA, the CDR3 is TGCGCCAGCCCACTCGGAGGCCTTAACTATGGCTACACCTTC.

The sample holds many counts of this clonotype. The chain links TRBV29-1 to TRBJ2-1; the D gene is possibly TRBD1 (6 bases). Per germline, CDR1 SQVTM and CDR2 ANQGSEA. This CDR3 region has 15 residues. V lost 7 bases and J lost 5, with 21 bases in between. CDR3 amino acids: CSGRQAENLDNEQFF. The CDR3 nucleotides are TGCAGCGGAAGACAGGCCGAAAACCTGGACAATGAGCAGTTCTTC.

This clonotype was observed at least ten times. V and J are TRBV6-2 or TRBV6-3 and TRBJ2-7; 13 nucleotides agree with TRBD2. The CDR3 extends over 16 amino acids. Germline-derived CDR1 and CDR2 are MNHEY and SVGEGT. Germline trimming cut 7 bases from V and 6 bases from J; bases unmatched to any gene: 12. CDR3 DNA sequence: TGTGCCAGCACCTCAAAAAGGACTAGCGGGAGTGGCGAGCAGTACTTC. It translates to CASTSKRTSGSGEQYF.

This clonotype was counted at least ten times. The genes are TRBV6-1 and TRBJ2-7, with TRBD2 matching 8 bases. Trimming cost V 7 bases and J 1 base; bases outside gene matches: 9. Germline V gives CDR1 MNHNS, CDR2 SASEGT. The CDR3 consists of 15 residues. CDR3 nucleotide sequence: TGTGCCAGCACCTGGGAGGCGGGAGGATCCTACGAGCAGTACTTC. Translating gives CASTWEAGGSYEQYF.

V usage is TRBV27 and J usage is TRBJ2-3, with TRBD2 matching 8 bases. Trimming at V came to 5 bases and at J to 5 bases, leaving 6 bases not matched to a gene. The CDR3 consists of 14 residues. Per the germline V gene, CDR1 is MNHEY and CDR2 is SMNVEV (reference sequence). The CDR3 sequence is CASSPAGVGDTQYF. CDR3 sequence (DNA): TGTGCCAGCAGTCCAGCGGGGGTGGGAGATACGCAGTATTTT.

This clonotype was recorded at least ten times. This sequence joins TRBV29-1 and TRBJ2-1, with 10 bases matching TRBD2. There are 16 residues in the CDR3. V trimming: 0 bases; J trimming: 7 bases; junction bases outside the gene matches: 9. Germline lookup yields CDR1 SQVTM and CDR2 ANQGSEA. CDR3 in DNA: TGCAGCGTTGAAGATTATGGTTCTAGCGGGAGAAATGAGCAGTTCTTC. Translation: CSVEDYGSSGRNEQFF.

This clonotype was detected only a few times. The rearrangement links TRBV12-3 or TRBV12-4 to TRBJ1-6; D is possibly TRBD1 (5 bases). V was trimmed by 6 bases and J by 8 bases, leaving 14 bases between them. CDR3 size: 14 residues. The CDR3 reads CASRGEAADSPLHF. The CDR3 coding sequence is TGTGCCAGCAGAGGGGAAGCAGCGGATTCACCCCTCCACTTT.

The chain employs TRBV27 and TRBJ1-2; TRBD1 agrees at 10 bases. V dropped 9 bases and J dropped 3; count of bases not matched to a gene: 7. Germline CDR1 reads MNHEY; CDR2 reads SMNVEV (reference sequence). The CDR3 totals 14 residues. CDR3 region: CASAPGQGYYGYTF. In nucleotides, the CDR3 is TGTGCCAGTGCTCCGGGACAGGGGTACTATGGCTACACCTTC.